The sample holds a few counts of the clone carrying this TCR beta chain. The data were taken from a study of T cell changes during pregnancy in multiple sclerosis. Using immunoSEQ multiplex PCR, the repertoire was profiled, and TCRdb retains in-frame clones only, with some absent. The sample records about 62,000 clones, roughly nine tenths being singletons. CDR1 is MNHNS and CDR2 is SASEGT in the germline V gene. The CDR3 is made up of 13 amino acids. The V and J ends lost 1 base and 4 bases respectively, with 7 bases between them. The chain has TRBV6-1 and TRBJ1-1; D is unresolved. This material consisted of peripheral blood, taken in the first trimester of pregnancy. The source of this sequence is a female donor with multiple sclerosis, enrolled in a pregnancy study. CDR3 DNA sequence: TGTGCCAGCAGTGAAGGCGGAGTCACTGAAGCTTTCTTT. Amino acid sequence: CASSEGGVTEAFF.